This TCR beta chain originates from a study of blood T cell repertoires in COVID-19. Study at large: Some COVID-19 samples were acute and others convalescent; all came from the United States, Italy and Spain. PBMCs, B-cell-depleted T cells, or T cells provided the cDNA or gDNA that made up the material.

Unmatched junction bases numbered 10, after V lost 3 bases and J lost 12 bases. Germline CDR1 LNHDA, CDR2 SQIVND (reference sequence). The CDR3 covers 13 residues. Per the original data handling: Estimates of nucleated cell counts were drawn from the amplification of reference gene primers. Here immunoSEQ multiplex PCR was the method, and the copy in TCRdb shows in-frame clones only, minus some. V and J calls and clone size follow that table, whereas D and trimming were derived from the DNA. Among around 100,000 clones, approximately 84% were seen once, and the ten largest hold roughly 22%. This chain connects TRBV19 to TRBJ2-7; 8 positions match TRBD1. The origin of this receptor is a human donor in a cohort sampled during active COVID-19. Source material: peripheral blood. CDR3 DNA: TGTGCCAGTAGTATCGGGCAGGGGGCCAGCTGGTACTTC. It translates to CASSIGQGASWYF.